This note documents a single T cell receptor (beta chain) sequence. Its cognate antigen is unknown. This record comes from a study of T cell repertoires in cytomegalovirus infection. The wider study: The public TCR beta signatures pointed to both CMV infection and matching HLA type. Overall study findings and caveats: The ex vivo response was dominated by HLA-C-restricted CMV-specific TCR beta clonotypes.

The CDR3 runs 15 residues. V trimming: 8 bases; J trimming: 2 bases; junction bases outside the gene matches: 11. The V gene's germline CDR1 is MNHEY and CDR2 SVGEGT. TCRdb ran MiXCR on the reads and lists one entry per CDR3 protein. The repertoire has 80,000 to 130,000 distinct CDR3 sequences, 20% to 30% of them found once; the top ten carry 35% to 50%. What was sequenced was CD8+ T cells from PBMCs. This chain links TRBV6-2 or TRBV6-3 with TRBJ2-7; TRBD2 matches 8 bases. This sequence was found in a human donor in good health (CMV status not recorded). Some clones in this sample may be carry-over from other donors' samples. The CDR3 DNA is TGTGCCAGCGCCAAAGGGGCGGGGGGCACCTACGAGCAGTACTTC. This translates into CASAKGAGGTYEQYF.